This record concerns one T cell receptor beta chain sequence. Its antigen is as yet unknown. With the read ending 3 residues before the CDR3 end, the germline J gene is used to fill in that end. Recipient PBMCs carried a CFSE label and met irradiated graft donor PBMCs for approximately 6 days before FACS sorting. The data were obtained in a study of Tregs in tolerant kidney transplant recipients. Study conclusions and caveats: Some patients' samples used different primers over time, so nucleotide sequences weren't comparable. The most relevant donor-specific Treg TCRbeta repertoire apparently came from expansion with activated donor B cells.

Assay used: immunoSEQ multiplex PCR; TCRdb lists only in-frame clones, some missing. The specimen's table records around 2,400 clones. This CDR3 has 15 residues. Germline V gene data show CDR1 as MNHEY and CDR2 as SMNVEV (reference sequence). The TCR was taken from a human patient who received a combined kidney and bone marrow transplant. The sample was CD8+ T cells from blood cultured with allogeneic cells, taken before the transplant. V and J are TRBV27 and TRBJ1-1; D might be TRBD1 (6 bases). The CDR3 DNA, read in part, is TGTGCCAGCAGTTTGGGTACAGGGAGGGTCACGACA. Translation: CASSLGTGRVTT. The complete CDR3 protein is CASSLGTGRVTTAFF.